This TCR beta chain is from a study of blood T cell repertoires in COVID-19 (dated by TCRdb to 2018 to 2020). Concerning the study at large: Samples covering the acute and convalescent phases of COVID-19 were provided by collaborators in the United States, Italy and Spain. HLA class I and class II types, where available, came from metadata supplied by the sample provider rather than from assay-based typing. The samples were drawn from two sources: the first 160 participants of the ongoing ImmuneRACE study, and fewer than 1,500 subjects contributed by 6 global collaborators. The dataset comprised deeply sampled blood TCRbeta repertoires from subjects exposed to, actively infected with, or recovered from COVID-19. The repertoires were released in a freely available public database intended as a resource for research on the immune response to SARS-CoV-2. The prospective study material was composed of cDNA or gDNA derived from T cells, B-cell-depleted T cells, or PBMCs. The sample metadata nearly always contained a de-identified subject ID, COVID-19 status, age in years and sex. What the study reported, not specific to this receptor: Clinical and demographic metadata were provided uncurated, with the amount varying by source and participant.

TCRbeta CDR3 regions were amplified from genomic DNA by means of the immunoSEQ Assay, a bias-controlled multiplex PCR. Per the authors' processing: The number of nucleated cells in each sample was estimated from the amplification of reference gene primers within the assay. To quantify the absolute abundance of each unique TCRbeta CDR3 rearrangement, sequence reads were collapsed and filtered. For each sample, productive Simpson clonality was calculated by taking the square root of Simpson's diversity index across productive rearrangements. Here the immuneACCESS table is served through TCRdb, limited to in-frame sequences with V and J called. Missing clones are a known gap in these copies; in checked studies unresolved V genes cover under half, and the rest lacks a known reason. V and J calls and clone size follow that table, whereas D and trimming were derived from the DNA. Recorded for this sample are tens of thousands of clones; 90% to 95% of them occurred a single time. The ten most abundant clones make up 7.3% of the sample.

This clone occurred a few times. What antigen it recognizes has not been identified. No much larger clone is present one base from it, and per-base qualities are unavailable. In Seattle, one collaborating source enrolled patients while the infection was active and tracked those patients longitudinally over the course of disease. Whole blood was collected in K2EDTA tubes by collaborating institutions according to the institutions' own protocols. For TCRbeta analysis, collaborators shipped samples in one of three forms: frozen whole blood, isolated PBMCs, or DNA extracted from either of those sample types. As encoded in the germline V gene, CDR1 is MNHEY while CDR2 is SVGAGI. Including the terminal cysteine and phenylalanine, the CDR3 comprises 14 residues. Only CDR3 DNA remains: 42 bases, in frame from the first base. V and J are trimmed by 6 bases and 4 bases, and the gene matches miss 4 bases of the junction.

The chain employs TRBV6-5 and TRBJ1-3, with 9 bases aligning to TRBD1. The sample was peripheral blood. The source of this sequence is a man aged 40-49 years with COVID-19, enrolled during active disease. The nucleotide sequence reads TGTGCCAGCAGGACAGGGGGAGCAGGAAACACCATATATTTT. The translation is CASRTGGAGNTIYF.